The 5 T cell receptor beta chains given below trace back to one sample, sequenced in a study of monozygotic twins with inflammatory bowel disease. TCRdb reprocessed the 5' RACE reads, keeping one entry per CDR3 protein, no DNA. The sample has about 380,000 distinct CDR3 sequences. The specimen was blood. These receptors came from a human donor with ulcerative colitis or Crohn's disease, or a healthy co-twin of an affected twin (not recorded which).

This chain uses TRBV3-1 with TRBJ2-7; TCRdb's D call of TRBD1 is untestable without DNA. Germline assignment: CDR1 LGHDT and CDR2 YNNKEL (reference sequence). This CDR3 contains 14 residues. Here the CDR3 reads CASSQAGTVNEQYF.

This rearrangement joins TRBV3-1 to TRBJ2-7; TCRdb indicates TRBD1, and absent DNA this call remains unverified. Germline V gene lookup returns CDR1 LGHDT and CDR2 YNNKEL (reference sequence). This CDR3 spans 14 amino acids. The CDR3 region is CASSQMLDSYEQYF.

The chain recombines TRBV7-6 with TRBJ1-2. There are 15 residues in the CDR3. Germline V gene lookup returns CDR1 SGHVS and CDR2 FNYEAQ. CDR3 region: CASSLAGELASGYTF.

V gene TRBV5-6 combines with J gene TRBJ2-7; the D gene TCRdb calls, TRBD1, cannot be checked with no DNA. Looked up from germline, CDR1 is SGHDT and CDR2 is YYEEEE. The CDR3 runs to 12 residues. CDR3 sequence reads: CASSFGGNEQYF.

This chain links TRBV19 with TRBJ2-7; TCRdb outputs TRBD1, but without DNA this stays unchecked. Per the germline V gene, CDR1 is LNHDA and CDR2 is SQIVND (reference sequence). The CDR3 extends over 15 amino acids. The CDR3 sequence is CASSIFPRGPYEQYF.